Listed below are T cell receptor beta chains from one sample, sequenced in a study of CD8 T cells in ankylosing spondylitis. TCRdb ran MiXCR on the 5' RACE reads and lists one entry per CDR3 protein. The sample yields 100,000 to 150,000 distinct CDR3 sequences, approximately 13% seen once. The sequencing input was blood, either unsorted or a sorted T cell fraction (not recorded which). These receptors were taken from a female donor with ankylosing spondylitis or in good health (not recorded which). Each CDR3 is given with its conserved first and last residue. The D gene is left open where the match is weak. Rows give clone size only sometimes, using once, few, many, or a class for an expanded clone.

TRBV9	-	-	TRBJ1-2	CASSAQTGTVGYTF	TGTGCCAGCAGCGCTCAAACCGGGACGGTCGGCTACACCTTC
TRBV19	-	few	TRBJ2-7	CASRPGHLFYEQYF	TGTGCCAGTAGGCCGGGACACCTGTTCTACGAGCAGTACTTC
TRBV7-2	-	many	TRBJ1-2	CASSPGDYGYTF	TGTGCCAGCAGCCCCGGTGACTATGGCTACACCTTC
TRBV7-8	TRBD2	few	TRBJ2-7	CASSFGTSGTFSYEQYF	TGTGCCAGCAGCTTCGGGACTAGCGGGACGTTCTCCTACGAGCAGTACTTC
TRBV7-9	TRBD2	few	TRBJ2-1	CASSLALPSGERGEQFF	TGTGCCAGCAGCTTAGCGTTGCCTAGCGGGGAACGCGGTGAGCAGTTCTTC
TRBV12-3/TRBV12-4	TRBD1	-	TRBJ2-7	CASAEVTGTSYEQYF	TGTGCCAGCGCTGAGGTGACAGGGACGTCCTACGAGCAGTACTTC
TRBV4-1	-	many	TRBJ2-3	CASSLYSFGLDTQYF	TGCGCCAGCAGCCTCTATTCGTTCGGGTTGGATACGCAGTATTTT
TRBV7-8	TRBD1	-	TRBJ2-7	CASSETGGLSYEQYF	TGTGCCAGCAGCGAAACAGGGGGCCTCTCCTACGAGCAGTACTTC
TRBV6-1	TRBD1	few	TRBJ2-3	CASSTGDRGTDTQYF	TGTGCCAGCAGTACAGGGGACAGGGGAACAGATACGCAGTATTTT
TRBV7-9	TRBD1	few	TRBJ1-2	CASSRGTAYGYTF	TGTGCCAGCAGCCGGGGGACAGCCTATGGCTACACCTTC
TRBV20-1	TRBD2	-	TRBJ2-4	CSARGGMDIQYF	TGCAGTGCTAGGGGGGGGATGGACATTCAGTACTTC
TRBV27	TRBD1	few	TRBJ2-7	CASSTRTGAYEQYF	TGTGCCAGCAGTACCCGGACAGGCGCCTACGAGCAGTACTTC
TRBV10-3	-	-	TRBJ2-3	CAIKGPASTDTQYF	TGTGCCATCAAAGGGCCGGCAAGCACAGATACGCAGTATTTT
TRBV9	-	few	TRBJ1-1	CASSVGTTNTEAFF	TGTGCCAGCAGCGTAGGTACCACGAACACTGAAGCTTTCTTT
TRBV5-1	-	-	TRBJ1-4	CASSLAYGEKLFF	TGCGCCAGCAGCTTGGCCTATGGTGAAAAACTGTTTTTT
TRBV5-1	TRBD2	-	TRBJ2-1	CASSLGLAGATSSYNEQFF	TGCGCCAGCAGCTTGGGACTAGCGGGAGCGACGAGCTCCTACAATGAGCAGTTCTTC
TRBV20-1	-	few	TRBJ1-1	CSAPYPGRQTNTEAFF	TGCAGTGCTCCTTACCCAGGGCGGCAGACGAACACTGAAGCTTTCTTT
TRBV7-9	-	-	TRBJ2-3	CAGAGPPDTQYF	TGTGCCGGAGCGGGCCCTCCGGATACGCAGTATTTT
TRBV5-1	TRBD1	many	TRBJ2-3	CASSFLDRVTDTQYF	TGCGCCAGCAGCTTTTTGGACAGGGTCACAGATACGCAGTATTTT
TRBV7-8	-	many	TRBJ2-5	CASSLGQIKETQYF	TGTGCCAGCAGCTTAGGACAGATCAAAGAGACCCAGTACTTC
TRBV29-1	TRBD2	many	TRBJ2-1	CSVGMAGGPSEQFF	TGCAGCGTTGGGATGGCGGGGGGGCCGAGTGAGCAGTTCTTC
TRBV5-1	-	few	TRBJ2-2	CASSLHRTTGELFF	TGCGCCAGCAGCTTGCACAGGACCACCGGGGAGCTGTTTTTT
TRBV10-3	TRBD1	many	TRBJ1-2	CAISSTGGRGYTF	TGTGCCATCAGTTCGACAGGGGGCCGTGGCTACACCTTC
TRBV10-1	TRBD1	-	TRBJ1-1	CASSESRVGGPEAFF	TGCGCCAGCAGTGAGTCGAGGGTAGGGGGCCCTGAAGCTTTCTTT
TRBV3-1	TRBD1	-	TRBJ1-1	CASSQGQGARTEAFF	TGTGCCAGCAGCCAAGGACAGGGGGCGAGGACTGAAGCTTTCTTT
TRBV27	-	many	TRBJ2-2	CASSLGNTGELFF	TGTGCCAGCAGTTTAGGGAACACCGGGGAGCTGTTTTTT
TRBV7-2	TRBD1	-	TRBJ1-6	CASSPSLGRGDSPLHF	TGTGCCAGCAGCCCAAGTCTTGGCAGGGGGGATTCACCCCTCCACTTT
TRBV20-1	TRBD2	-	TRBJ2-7	CSARTSGYEQYF	TGCAGTGCTAGGACTAGCGGGTACGAGCAGTACTTC
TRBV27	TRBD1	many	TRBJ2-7	CASSPDRAYEQYF	TGTGCCAGCAGTCCGGACAGGGCCTACGAGCAGTACTTC
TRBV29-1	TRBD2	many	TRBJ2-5	CSAWGGAETQYF	TGCAGCGCGTGGGGAGGGGCGGAGACCCAGTACTTC
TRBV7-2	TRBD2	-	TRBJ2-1	CASSYLAGVYNEQFF	TGTGCCAGCAGCTACCTAGCGGGGGTCTACAATGAGCAGTTCTTC
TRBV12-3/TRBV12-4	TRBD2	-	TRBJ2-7	CASSPRGTSGAYEQYF	TGTGCCAGCAGTCCCCGTGGGACTAGCGGGGCCTACGAGCAGTACTTC
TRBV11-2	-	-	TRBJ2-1	CASSLDPTAEQFF	TGTGCCAGCAGCTTAGACCCCACGGCTGAGCAGTTCTTC
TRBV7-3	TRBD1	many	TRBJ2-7	CASSLTGTGSYEQYF	TGTGCCAGCAGCTTAACTGGGACAGGTTCCTACGAGCAGTACTTC
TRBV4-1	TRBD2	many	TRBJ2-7	CASSQGTSYREQYF	TGCGCCAGCAGCCAAGGGACTAGCTATCGCGAGCAGTACTTC
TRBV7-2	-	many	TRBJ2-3	CASTTGFSTDTQYF	TGTGCCAGCACCACCGGTTTTAGCACAGATACGCAGTATTTT
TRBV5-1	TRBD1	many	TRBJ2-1	CASSLGTGDVNEQFF	TGCGCCAGCAGCCTCGGGACAGGGGATGTCAATGAGCAGTTCTTC
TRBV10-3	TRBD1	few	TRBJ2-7	CAISEPDRGMEQYF	TGTGCCATCAGTGAGCCCGACAGGGGTATGGAGCAGTACTTC
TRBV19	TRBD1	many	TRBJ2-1	CASRQGAYGHEQFF	TGTGCCAGTAGGCAGGGGGCCTACGGTCATGAGCAGTTCTTC
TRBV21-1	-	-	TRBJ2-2	CASSSRSLANTGELFF	TGTGCCAGCAGCTCCCGCTCGCTAGCGAACACCGGGGAGCTGTTTTTT
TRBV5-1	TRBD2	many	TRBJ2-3	CASSFLVAGGNTDTQYF	TGCGCCAGCAGCTTTTTAGTCGCGGGAGGGAACACAGATACGCAGTATTTT
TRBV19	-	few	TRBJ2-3	CASTTRGASTDTQYF	TGTGCCAGTACCACTCGAGGGGCCAGCACAGATACGCAGTATTTT
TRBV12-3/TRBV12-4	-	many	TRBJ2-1	CASTPGSSYNEQFF	TGTGCCAGCACCCCCGGTTCCTCCTACAATGAGCAGTTCTTC
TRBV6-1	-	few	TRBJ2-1	CASSPGRLDEQFF	TGTGCCAGCAGCCCCGGACGGCTCGATGAGCAGTTCTTC